The clone carrying this TCR beta chain was counted ten times or more. TCRdb called the 5' RACE reads again in MiXCR, with one record for every CDR3 protein. Of around 200,000 distinct CDR3 sequences listed, roughly 10% were seen once; the top ten hold roughly 3.2%. The sample comes from a study of T-cell memory formation after mild COVID-19. This sequence was found in a man between 18 and 29 years old who had mild COVID-19 (a few samples of this study predate the infection). Cell type and time point are not known. The sequencing sample was made of PBMCs or a T cell subset sorted from them (not recorded which).

The CDR3: CATSRFTTGSPHYEQYF. The DNA of the CDR3 is TGTGCCACCAGCAGGTTCACAACCGGGTCGCCCCACTACGAGCAGTACTTC. This chain connects TRBV15 to TRBJ2-7, with D unclear. Germline V gene sequence: CDR1 LNHNV, CDR2 YYDKDF (reference sequence). Between the trimmed V and J ends, which lost 3 bases and 3 bases, there was a span of 21 bases. The CDR3 runs to 17 residues.